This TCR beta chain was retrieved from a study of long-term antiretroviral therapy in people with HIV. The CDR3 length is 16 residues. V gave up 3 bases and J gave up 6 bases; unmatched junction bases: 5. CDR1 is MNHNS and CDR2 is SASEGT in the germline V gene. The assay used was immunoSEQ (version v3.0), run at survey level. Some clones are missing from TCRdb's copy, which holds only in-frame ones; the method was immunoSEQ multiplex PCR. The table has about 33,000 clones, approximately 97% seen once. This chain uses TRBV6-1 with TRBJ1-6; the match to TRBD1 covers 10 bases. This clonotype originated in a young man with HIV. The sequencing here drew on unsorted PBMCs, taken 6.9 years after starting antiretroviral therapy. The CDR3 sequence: CASSEVWDRGNSPLHF. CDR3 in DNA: TGTGCCAGCAGTGAGGTTTGGGACAGGGGTAATTCACCCCTCCACTTT.